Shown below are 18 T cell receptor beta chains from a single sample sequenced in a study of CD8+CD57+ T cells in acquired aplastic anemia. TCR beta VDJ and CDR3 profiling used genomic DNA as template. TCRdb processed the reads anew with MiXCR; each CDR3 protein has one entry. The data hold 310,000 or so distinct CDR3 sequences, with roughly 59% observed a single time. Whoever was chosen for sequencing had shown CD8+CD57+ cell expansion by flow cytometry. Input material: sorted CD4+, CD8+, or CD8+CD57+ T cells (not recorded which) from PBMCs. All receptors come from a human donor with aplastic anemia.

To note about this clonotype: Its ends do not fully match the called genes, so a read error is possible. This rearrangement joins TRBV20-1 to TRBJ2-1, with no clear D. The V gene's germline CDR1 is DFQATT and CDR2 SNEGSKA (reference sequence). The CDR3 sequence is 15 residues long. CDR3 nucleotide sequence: TGCAGTGCTAGAGATGGAGAGGTTACCTACAATGAGCGGTTCTTC. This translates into CSARDGEVTYNERFF.

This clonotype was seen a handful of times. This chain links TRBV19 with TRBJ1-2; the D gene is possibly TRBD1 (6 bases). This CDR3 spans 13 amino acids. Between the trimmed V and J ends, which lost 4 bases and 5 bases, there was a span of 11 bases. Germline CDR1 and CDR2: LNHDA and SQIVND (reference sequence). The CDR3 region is CASSTTGTYGYTF. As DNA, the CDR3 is TGTGCCAGTAGTACAACAGGGACTTATGGCTACACCTTC.

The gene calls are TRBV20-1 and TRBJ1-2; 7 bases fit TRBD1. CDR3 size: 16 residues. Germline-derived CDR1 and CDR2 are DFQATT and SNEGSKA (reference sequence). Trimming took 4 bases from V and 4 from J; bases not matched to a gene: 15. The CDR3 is CSAIPGQTNSGYGYTF. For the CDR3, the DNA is TGCAGTGCTATACCGGGACAGACTAACTCTGGCTATGGCTACACCTTC.

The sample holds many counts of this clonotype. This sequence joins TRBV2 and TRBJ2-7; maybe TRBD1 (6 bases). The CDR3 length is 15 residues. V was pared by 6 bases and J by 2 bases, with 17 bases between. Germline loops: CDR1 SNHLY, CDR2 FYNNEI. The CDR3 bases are TGTGCCAGCAGGATCAGGACAGTGGGAGCCTACGAGCAGTACTTC. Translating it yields CASRIRTVGAYEQYF.

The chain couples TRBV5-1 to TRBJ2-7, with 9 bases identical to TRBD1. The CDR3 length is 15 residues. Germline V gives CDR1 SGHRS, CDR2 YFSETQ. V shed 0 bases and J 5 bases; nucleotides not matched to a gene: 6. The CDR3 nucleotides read TGCGCCAGCAGCTTGGCACAGGGGGCGTCGGACGAGCAGTACTTC. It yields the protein CASSLAQGASDEQYF.

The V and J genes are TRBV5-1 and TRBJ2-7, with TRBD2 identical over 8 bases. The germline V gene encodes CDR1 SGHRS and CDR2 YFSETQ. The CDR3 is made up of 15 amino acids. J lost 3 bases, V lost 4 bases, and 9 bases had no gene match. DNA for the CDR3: TGCGCCAGCAGCCTCATAACTAGCGGAGGCTACGAGCAGTACTTC. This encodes CASSLITSGGYEQYF.

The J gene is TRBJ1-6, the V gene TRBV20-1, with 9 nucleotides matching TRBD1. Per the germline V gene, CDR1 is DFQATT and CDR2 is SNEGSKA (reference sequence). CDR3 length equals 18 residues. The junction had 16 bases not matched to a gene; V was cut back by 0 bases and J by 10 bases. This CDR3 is CSAREAGTGNPANSPLHF. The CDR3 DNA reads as TGCAGTGCTAGAGAAGCCGGGACAGGGAACCCGGCCAACTCACCCCTCCACTTT.

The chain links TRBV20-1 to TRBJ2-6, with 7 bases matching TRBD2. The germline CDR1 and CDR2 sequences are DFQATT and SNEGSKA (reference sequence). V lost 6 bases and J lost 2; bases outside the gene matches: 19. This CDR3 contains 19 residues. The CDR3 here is CSAPKSGKAQGPGANVLTF. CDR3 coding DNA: TGCAGTGCCCCCAAGAGCGGGAAAGCGCAGGGTCCTGGGGCCAACGTCCTGACTTTC.

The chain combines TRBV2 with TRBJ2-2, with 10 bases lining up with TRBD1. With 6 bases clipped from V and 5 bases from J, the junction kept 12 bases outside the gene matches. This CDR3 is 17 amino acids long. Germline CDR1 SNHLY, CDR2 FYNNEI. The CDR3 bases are TGTGCCAGCAGGGGGACAGGGGACGTCCATGATACCGGGGAGCTGTTTTTT. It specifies CASRGTGDVHDTGELFF.

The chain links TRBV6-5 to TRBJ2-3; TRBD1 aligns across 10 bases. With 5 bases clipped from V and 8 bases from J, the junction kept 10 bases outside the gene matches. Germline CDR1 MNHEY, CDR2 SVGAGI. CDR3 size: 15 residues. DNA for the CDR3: TGTGCCAGCAGTGAAGGGACAGGGGCAGTAGGTACGCAGTATTTT. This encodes CASSEGTGAVGTQYF.

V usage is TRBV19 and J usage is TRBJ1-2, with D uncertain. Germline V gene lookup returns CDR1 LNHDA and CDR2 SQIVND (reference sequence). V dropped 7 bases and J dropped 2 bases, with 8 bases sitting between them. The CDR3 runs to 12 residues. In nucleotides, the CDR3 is TGTGCCAGTACCACCGCAAACTATGGCTACACCTTC. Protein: CASTTANYGYTF. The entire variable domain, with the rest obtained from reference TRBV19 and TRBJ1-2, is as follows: DGGITQSPKYLFRKEGQNVTLSCEQNLNHDAMYWYRQDPGQGLRLIYYSQIVNDFQKGDIAEGYSVSREKKESFPLTVTSAQKNPTAFYLCASTTANYGYTFGSGTRLTVV.

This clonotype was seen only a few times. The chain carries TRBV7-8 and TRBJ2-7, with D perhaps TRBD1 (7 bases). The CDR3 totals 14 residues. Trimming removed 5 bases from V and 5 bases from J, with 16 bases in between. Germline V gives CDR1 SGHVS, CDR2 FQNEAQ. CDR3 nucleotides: TGTGCCAGCAGCCCCAGGGGGGTGTTTAACGAGCAGTACTTC. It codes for CASSPRGVFNEQYF.

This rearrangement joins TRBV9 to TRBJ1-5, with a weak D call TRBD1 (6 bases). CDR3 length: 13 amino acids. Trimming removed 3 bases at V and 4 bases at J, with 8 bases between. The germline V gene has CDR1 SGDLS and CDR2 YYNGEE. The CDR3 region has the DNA TGTGCCAGCAGCGAGACAGGTAATCAGCCCCAGCATTTT. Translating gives CASSETGNQPQHF.

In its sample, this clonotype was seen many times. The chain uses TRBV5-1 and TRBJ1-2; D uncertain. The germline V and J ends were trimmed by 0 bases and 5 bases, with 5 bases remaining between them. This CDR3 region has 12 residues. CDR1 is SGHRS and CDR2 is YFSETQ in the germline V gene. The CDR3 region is CASSLGEYGYTF. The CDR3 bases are TGCGCCAGCAGCTTGGGCGAATATGGCTACACCTTC. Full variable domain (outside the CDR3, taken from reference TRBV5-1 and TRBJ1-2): KAGVTQTPRYLIKTRGQQVTLSCSPISGHRSVSWYQQTPGQGLQFLFEYFSETQRNKGNFPGRFSGRQFSNSRSEMNVSTLELGDSALYLCASSLGEYGYTFGSGTRLTVV.

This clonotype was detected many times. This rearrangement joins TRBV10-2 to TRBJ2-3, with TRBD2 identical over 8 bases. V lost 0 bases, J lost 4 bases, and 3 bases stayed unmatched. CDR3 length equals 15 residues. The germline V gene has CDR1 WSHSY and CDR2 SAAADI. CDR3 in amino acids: CASSESSGGADTQYF. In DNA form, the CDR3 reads TGCGCCAGCAGTGAGTCCTCGGGGGGGGCAGATACGCAGTATTTT.

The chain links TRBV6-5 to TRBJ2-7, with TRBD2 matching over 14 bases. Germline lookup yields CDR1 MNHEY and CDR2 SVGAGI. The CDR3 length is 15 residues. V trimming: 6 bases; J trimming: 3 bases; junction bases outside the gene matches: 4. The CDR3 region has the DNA TGTGCCAGCAGACGGACTAGCGGGGGGATCTACGAGCAGTACTTC. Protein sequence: CASRRTSGGIYEQYF.

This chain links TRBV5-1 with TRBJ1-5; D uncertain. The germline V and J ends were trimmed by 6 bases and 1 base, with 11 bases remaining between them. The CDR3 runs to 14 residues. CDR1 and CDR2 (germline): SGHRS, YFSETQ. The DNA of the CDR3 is TGCGCCAGCATGGGCCAGGACAGCAATCAGCCCCAGCATTTT. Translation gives CASMGQDSNQPQHF.

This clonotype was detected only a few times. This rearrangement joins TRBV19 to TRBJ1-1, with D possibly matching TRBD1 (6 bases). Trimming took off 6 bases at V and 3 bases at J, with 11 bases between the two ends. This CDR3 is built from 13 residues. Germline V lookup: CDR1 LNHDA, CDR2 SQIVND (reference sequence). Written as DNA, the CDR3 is TGTGCCAGTAGGGGGGCAGGGGACACTGAAGCTTTCTTT. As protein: CASRGAGDTEAFF.